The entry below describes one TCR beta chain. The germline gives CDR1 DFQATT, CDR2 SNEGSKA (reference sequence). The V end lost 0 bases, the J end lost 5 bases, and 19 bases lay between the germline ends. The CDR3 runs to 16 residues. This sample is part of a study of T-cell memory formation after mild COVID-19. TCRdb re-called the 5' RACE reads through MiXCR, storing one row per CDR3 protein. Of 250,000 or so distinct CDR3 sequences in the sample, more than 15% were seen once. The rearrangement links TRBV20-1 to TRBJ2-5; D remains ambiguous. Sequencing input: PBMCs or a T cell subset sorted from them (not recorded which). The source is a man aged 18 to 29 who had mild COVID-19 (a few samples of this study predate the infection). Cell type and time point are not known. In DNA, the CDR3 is TGCAGTGCTAGAGAAGCTCCGGCGGATAATTGGGAGACCCAGTACTTC. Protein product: CSAREAPADNWETQYF.